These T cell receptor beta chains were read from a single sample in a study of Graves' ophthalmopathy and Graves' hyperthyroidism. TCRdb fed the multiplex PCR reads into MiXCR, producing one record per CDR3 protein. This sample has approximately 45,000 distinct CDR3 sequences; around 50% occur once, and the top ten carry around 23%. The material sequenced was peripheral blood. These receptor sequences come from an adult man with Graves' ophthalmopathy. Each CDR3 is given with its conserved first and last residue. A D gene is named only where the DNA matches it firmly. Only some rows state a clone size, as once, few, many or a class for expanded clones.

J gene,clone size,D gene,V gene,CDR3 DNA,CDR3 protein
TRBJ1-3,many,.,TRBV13,TGTGCCAGCAGCCAACAGGGAGTCGGAAACACCATATATTTT,CASSQQGVGNTIYF
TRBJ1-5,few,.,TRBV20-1,TGCAGTGCTAGAGCAGCAGGCGCCGGGCAGCCCCAGCATTTT,CSARAAGAGQPQHF
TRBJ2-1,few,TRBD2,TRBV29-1,TGCAGCGTTCAGTCTAGCGGGTACAATGAGCAGTTCTTC,CSVQSSGYNEQFF
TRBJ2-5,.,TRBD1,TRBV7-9,TGTGCCAGCAGCCCAGGGGACAGGGGAGAGACCCAGTACTTC,CASSPGDRGETQYF
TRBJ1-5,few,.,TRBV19,TGTGCCAGTAGCGACACCAGGGCTGGACAGCCCCAGCATTTT,CASSDTRAGQPQHF
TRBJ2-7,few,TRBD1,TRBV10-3,TGTGCCATCAGTGGGACAGGGTACTACGAGCAGTACTTC,CAISGTGYYEQYF
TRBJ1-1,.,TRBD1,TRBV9,TGTGCCAGCAGCGTGGACAGGGCCACTGAAGCTTTCTTT,CASSVDRATEAFF
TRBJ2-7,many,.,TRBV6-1,TGTGCCAGCAGTGGGCGAGGCTTGAGCGAGCAGTACTTC,CASSGRGLSEQYF
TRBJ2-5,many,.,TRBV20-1,TGCAGTGCTAAGAACCCCGGAGTGGATACTGGCCAGTACTTC,CSAKNPGVDTGQYF
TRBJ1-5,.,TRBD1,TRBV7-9,TGTGCCAGCAGTTTAGCCAGGGGACAGGGGGGCAGTCAGCCCCAGCATTTT,CASSLARGQGGSQPQHF
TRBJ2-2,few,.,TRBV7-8,TGTGCCAGCAGCCCCTCCGGGGAGCTGTTTTTT,CASSPSGELFF
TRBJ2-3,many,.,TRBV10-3,TGTGCCATCAATGCCTACCACACAGATACGCAGTATTTT,CAINAYHTDTQYF
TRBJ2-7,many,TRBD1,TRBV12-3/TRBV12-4,TGTGCCAGCAGTCCTCGGGGACAGGACTCCTACGAGCAGTACTTC,CASSPRGQDSYEQYF
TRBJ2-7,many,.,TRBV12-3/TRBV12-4,TGTGCCAGCAGTTTAAAGCCGGACGAGCAGTACTTC,CASSLKPDEQYF
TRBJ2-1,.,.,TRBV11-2,TGTGCCAGCAGCTTACTGGTGAGCACAGATACGCAGTTCTTC,CASSLLVSTDTQFF
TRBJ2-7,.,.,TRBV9,TGTGCCAGCAGCCCGATGGGAAGCTCCTACGAGCAGTACTTC,CASSPMGSSYEQYF
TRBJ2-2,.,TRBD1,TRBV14,TGTGCCAGCAGCCACCCCGGGACAGGGGGTTCAACCGGGGAGCTGTTTTTT,CASSHPGTGGSTGELFF
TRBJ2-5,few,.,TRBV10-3,TGTGCCATCAGTGATACTCCAGGTGGAGAGACCCAGTACTTC,CAISDTPGGETQYF
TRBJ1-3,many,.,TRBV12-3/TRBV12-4,TGTGCCAGCAGTTTAGCCGTTGGGGGGGTCGGAAACACCATATATTTT,CASSLAVGGVGNTIYF
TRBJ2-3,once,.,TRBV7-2,TGTGCCAGCAGCTTGGAGGGGCGTACGCAGTATTTT,CASSLEGRTQYF
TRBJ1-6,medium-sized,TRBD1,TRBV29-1,TGCAGCGTCGGAGACAGGGAGGATTCACCCCTCCACTTT,CSVGDREDSPLHF
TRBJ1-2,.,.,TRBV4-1,TGCGCCAACAGCCGGGGCGGGGGGAGCTATGGCTACACCTTC,CANSRGGGSYGYTF
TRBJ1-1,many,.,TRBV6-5,TGTGCCAGCACCACCACGGGGGCGGCTGAAGCTTTCTTT,CASTTTGAAEAFF
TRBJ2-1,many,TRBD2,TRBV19,TGTGCCAGTAGTATTATACTAGCGGGGGCCTCCTACAATGAGCAGTTCTTC,CASSIILAGASYNEQFF
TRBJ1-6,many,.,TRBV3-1,TGTGCCAGCAAATACAGCTCCTATAATTCACCCCTCCACTTT,CASKYSSYNSPLHF
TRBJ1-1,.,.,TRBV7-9,TGTGCCAGCAGCTTGAATCCGGGTTGGGACACTGAAGCTTTCTTT,CASSLNPGWDTEAFF
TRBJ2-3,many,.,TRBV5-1,TGCGCCAGCAGCTTGGGGGGGGGGCGAGGTGGCACAGATACGCAGTATTTT,CASSLGGGRGGTDTQYF
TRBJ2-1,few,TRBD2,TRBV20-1,TGCAGTGCTGGTCCGGGACTAGAGGGGCGGGAGCAGTTCTTC,CSAGPGLEGREQFF
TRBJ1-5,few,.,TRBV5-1,TGCGCCAGCAGCCCTGGCCCGGGAGAGCCCCAGCATTTT,CASSPGPGEPQHF
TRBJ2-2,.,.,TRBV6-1,TGTGCCAGCAGTGAAGTCGGAGACAGGAACACCGGGGAGCTGTTTTTT,CASSEVGDRNTGELFF
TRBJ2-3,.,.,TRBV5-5,TGTGCCAGCAGCTTGCTCGCCTCCCAACGAGGCACAGATGCGCAGTATTTT,CASSLLASQRGTDAQYF
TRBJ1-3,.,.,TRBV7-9,TGTGCCAGCAGCAGGGGCATGGCGGGAAACACCATATATTTT,CASSRGMAGNTIYF
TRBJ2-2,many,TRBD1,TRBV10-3,TGTGCCATCAGTGCAACAGGGGCGGGCACCGGGGAGCTGTTTTTT,CAISATGAGTGELFF
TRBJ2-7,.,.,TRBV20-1,TGCAGTGCTAGCCCCGGGGGAGTTTACGAGCAGTACTTC,CSASPGGVYEQYF
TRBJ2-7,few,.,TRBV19,TGTGCCAGTAGACCTTGGGGGACCTCCTACGAGCAGTACTTC,CASRPWGTSYEQYF